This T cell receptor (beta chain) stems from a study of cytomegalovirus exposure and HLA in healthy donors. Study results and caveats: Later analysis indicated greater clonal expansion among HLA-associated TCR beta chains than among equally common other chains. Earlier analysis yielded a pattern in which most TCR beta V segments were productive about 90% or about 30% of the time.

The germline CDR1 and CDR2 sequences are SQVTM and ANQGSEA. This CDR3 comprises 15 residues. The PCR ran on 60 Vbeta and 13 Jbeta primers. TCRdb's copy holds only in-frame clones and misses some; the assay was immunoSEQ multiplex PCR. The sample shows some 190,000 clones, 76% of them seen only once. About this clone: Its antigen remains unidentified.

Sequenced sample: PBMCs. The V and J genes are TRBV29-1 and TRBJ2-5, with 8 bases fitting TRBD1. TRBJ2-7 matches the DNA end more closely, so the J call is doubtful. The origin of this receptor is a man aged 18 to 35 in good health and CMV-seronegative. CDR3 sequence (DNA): TGCAGCGTTGCCCAGGGGGGACAGGTTAGCTACGAGCAGTACTTC. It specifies CSVAQGGQVSYEQYF.